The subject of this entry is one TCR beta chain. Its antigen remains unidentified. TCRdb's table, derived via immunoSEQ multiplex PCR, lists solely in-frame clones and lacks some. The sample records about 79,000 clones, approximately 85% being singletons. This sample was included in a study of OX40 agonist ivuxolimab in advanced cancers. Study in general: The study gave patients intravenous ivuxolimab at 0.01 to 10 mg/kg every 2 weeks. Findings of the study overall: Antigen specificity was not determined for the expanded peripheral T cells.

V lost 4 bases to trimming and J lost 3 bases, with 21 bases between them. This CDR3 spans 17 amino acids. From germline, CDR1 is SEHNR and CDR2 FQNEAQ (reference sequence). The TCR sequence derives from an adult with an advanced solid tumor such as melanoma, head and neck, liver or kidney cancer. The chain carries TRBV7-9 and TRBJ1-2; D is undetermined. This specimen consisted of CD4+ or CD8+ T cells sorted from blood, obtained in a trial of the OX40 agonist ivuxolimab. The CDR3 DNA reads TGTGCCAGCAGCTCCTCCTCCTCGACGGGCCTGGACTATGGCTACACCTTC. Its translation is CASSSSSSTGLDYGYTF.